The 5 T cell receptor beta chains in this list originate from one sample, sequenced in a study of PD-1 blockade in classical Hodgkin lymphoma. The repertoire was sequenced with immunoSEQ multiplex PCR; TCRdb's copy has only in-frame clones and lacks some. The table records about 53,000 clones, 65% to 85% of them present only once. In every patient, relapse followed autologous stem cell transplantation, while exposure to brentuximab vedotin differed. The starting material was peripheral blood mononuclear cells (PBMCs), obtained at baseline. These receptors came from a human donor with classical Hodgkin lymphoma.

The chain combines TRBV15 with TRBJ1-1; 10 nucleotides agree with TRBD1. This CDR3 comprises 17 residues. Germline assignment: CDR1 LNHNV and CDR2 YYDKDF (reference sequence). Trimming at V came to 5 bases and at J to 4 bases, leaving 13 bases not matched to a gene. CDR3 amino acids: CATSPGTGVVGRTEAFF. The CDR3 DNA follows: TGTGCCACCAGCCCAGGGACAGGGGTTGTAGGTCGCACTGAAGCTTTCTTT.

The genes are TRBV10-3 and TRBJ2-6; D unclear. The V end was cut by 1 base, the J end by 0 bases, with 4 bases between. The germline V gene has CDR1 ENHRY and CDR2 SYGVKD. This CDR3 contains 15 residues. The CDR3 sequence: CAISEWTSGANVLTF. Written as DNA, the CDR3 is TGTGCCATCAGTGAGTGGACCTCTGGGGCCAACGTCCTGACTTTC.

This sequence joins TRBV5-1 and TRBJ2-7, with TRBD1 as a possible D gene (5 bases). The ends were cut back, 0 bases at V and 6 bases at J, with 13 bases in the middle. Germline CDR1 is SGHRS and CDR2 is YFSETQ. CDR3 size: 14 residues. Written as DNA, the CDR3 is TGCGCCAGCAGCTTGGGCAGGGAACTTGGCGAGCAGTACTTC. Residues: CASSLGRELGEQYF.

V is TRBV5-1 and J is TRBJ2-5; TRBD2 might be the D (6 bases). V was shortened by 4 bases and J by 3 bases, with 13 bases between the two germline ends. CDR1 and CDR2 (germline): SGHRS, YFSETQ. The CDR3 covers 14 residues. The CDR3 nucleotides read TGCGCCAGCAGCCCAACGGGAGCAGAAGAGACCCAGTACTTC. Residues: CASSPTGAEETQYF.

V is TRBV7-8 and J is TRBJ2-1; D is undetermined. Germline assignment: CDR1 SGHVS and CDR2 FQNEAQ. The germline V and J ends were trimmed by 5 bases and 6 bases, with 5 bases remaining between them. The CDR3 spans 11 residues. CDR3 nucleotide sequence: TGTGCCAGCAGCCCTGCCAATGAGCAGTTCTTC. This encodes CASSPANEQFF. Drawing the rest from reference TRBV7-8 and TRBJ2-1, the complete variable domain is GAGVSQSPRYKVAKRGQDVALRCDPISGHVSLFWYQQALGQGPEFLTYFQNEAQLDKSGLPSDRFFAERPEGSVSTLKIQRTQQEDSAVYLCASSPANEQFFGPGTRLTVL.